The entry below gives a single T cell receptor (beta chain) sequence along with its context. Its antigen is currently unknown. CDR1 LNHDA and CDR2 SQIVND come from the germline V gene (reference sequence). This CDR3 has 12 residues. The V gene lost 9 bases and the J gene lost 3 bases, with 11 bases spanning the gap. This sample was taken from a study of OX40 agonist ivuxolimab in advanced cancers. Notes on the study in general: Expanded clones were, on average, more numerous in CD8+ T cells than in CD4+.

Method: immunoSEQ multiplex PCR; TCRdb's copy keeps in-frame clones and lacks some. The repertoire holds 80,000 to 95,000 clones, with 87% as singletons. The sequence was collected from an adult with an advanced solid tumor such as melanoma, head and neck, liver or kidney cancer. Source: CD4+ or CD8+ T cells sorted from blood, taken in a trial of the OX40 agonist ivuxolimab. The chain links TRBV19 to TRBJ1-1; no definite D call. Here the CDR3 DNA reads TGTGCCAGCACTATCGGGGACACTGAAGCTTTCTTT. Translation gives CASTIGDTEAFF. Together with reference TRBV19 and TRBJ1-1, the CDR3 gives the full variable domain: DGGITQSPKYLFRKEGQNVTLSCEQNLNHDAMYWYRQDPGQGLRLIYYSQIVNDFQKGDIAEGYSVSREKKESFPLTVTSAQKNPTAFYLCASTIGDTEAFFGQGTRLTVV.